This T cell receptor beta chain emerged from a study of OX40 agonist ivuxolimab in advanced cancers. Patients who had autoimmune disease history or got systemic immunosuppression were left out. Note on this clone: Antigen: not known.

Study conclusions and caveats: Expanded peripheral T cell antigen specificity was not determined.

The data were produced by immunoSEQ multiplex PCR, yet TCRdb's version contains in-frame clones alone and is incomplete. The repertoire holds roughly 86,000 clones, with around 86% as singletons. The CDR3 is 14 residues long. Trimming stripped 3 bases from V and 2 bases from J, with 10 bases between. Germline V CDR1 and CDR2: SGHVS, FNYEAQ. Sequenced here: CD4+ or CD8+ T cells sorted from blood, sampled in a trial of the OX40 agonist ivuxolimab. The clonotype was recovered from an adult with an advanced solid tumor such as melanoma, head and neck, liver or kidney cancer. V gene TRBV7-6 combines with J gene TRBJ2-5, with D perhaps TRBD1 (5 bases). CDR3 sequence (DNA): TGTGCCAGCAGCTTGGGGCGGCCACAAGAGACCCAGTACTTC. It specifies CASSLGRPQETQYF.